This is a list of T cell receptor beta chains from one sample in a study of Graves' ophthalmopathy and Graves' hyperthyroidism. A single record per CDR3 protein comes from TCRdb applying MiXCR to the multiplex PCR reads. The sample includes roughly 220,000 distinct CDR3 sequences, 45% seen only once; the top ten take approximately 44%. The sequencing input was peripheral blood. The receptor source for this set is an adult man with Graves' ophthalmopathy. The CDR3 runs from the conserved cysteine through the conserved F or W. The order of the fields is V gene, D gene, J gene, clone size, CDR3 protein, CDR3 DNA. A D gene is named only where the DNA matches it firmly. Expanded clones are given a class, and other clones once, few, many or no size at all.

>TRBV6-5|-|TRBJ1-5|-
CASQGENQPQHF
TGTGCCAGCCAGGGTGAGAATCAGCCCCAGCATTTT
>TRBV5-8|TRBD1|TRBJ2-7|-
CASSVTQGISRFWYF
TGTGCCAGCAGCGTGACACAGGGGATCTCACGTTTTTGGTACTTC
>TRBV29-1|-|TRBJ1-5|few
CSVADRAEQPQHF
TGCAGCGTCGCGGACAGAGCGGAACAGCCCCAGCATTTT
>TRBV19|-|TRBJ2-2|-
CASSSILPTGLTGELFF
TGTGCCAGTAGTTCCATACTCCCAACAGGCCTCACCGGGGAGCTGTTTTTT
>TRBV10-2|TRBD2|TRBJ2-3|-
CASSWTSGTDTQYF
TGCGCCAGCAGCTGGACTAGCGGCACAGATACGCAGTATTTT
>TRBV24-1|TRBD1|TRBJ2-7|-
CATSDRRDRGHEQYF
TGTGCCACCAGTGACCGCCGGGACAGGGGCCACGAGCAGTACTTC
>TRBV9|-|TRBJ1-4|-
CASSAQIGTNEKLFF
TGTGCCAGCAGCGCTCAAATAGGTACTAATGAAAAACTGTTTTTT
>TRBV20-1|-|TRBJ1-2|-
CSASRGEVNYGYTF
TGCAGTGCTAGTAGGGGGGAGGTAAACTATGGCTACACCTTC
>TRBV7-8|TRBD1|TRBJ1-5|-
CASSFGTGTGDQPQHF
TGTGCCAGCAGCTTTGGGACGGGAACAGGGGATCAGCCCCAGCATTTT
>TRBV24-1|-|TRBJ2-5|-
CATSATAIGKETQYF
TGTGCCACCAGTGCCACTGCTATCGGGAAAGAGACCCAGTACTTC
>TRBV12-3/TRBV12-4|-|TRBJ1-6|-
CASTTIRDSPLHF
TGTGCCAGCACCACTATCCGGGACTCACCCCTCCACTTT
>TRBV11-2|TRBD2|TRBJ2-5|-
CASGLSGGAQETQYF
TGTGCCAGCGGCCTATCGGGGGGGGCGCAGGAGACCCAGTACTTC
>TRBV19|-|TRBJ1-2|many
CASSTRERYGYTF
TGTGCCAGTAGTACCCGGGAGCGCTATGGCTACACCTTC
>TRBV19|TRBD1|TRBJ1-2|many
CASSIYRTGRTNYGYTF
TGTGCCAGTAGTATTTATCGGACAGGCCGAACTAACTATGGCTACACCTTC
>TRBV7-9|-|TRBJ1-2|-
CASRSLTNYGYTF
TGTGCCAGCAGAAGCCTAACTAACTATGGCTACACCTTC
>TRBV20-1|TRBD2|TRBJ2-5|-
CSAKRGLAGSETQYF
TGCAGTGCCAAGAGAGGACTAGCGGGGAGCGAGACCCAGTACTTC
>TRBV5-8|TRBD2|TRBJ2-5|-
CASSMPRDPVAAGGFQETQYF
TGCGCCAGCAGCATGCCCCGGGACCCAGTTGCGGCGGGGGGTTTCCAAGAGACCCAGTACTTC
>TRBV5-6|TRBD1|TRBJ2-6|-
CASSGGQGFSGANVLTF
TGTGCCAGCAGCGGGGGACAGGGGTTCTCTGGGGCCAACGTCCTGACTTTC
>TRBV12-3/TRBV12-4|-|TRBJ1-4|-
CASTQTHSNEKLFF
TGTGCCAGCACCCAAACCCACAGTAATGAAAAACTGTTTTTT
>TRBV20-1|TRBD1|TRBJ1-1|few
CSARAGGGTEAFF
TGCAGTGCTAGAGCAGGGGGAGGAACTGAAGCTTTCTTT
>TRBV6-5|-|TRBJ2-5|few
CASSLIPQETQYF
TGTGCCAGCAGTCTTATCCCGCAAGAGACCCAGTACTTC
>TRBV20-1|-|TRBJ1-3|-
CSARPQGKAGNTIYF
TGCAGTGCTAGGCCCCAGGGGAAGGCTGGAAACACCATATATTTT
>TRBV7-8|-|TRBJ2-5|few
CASSSLRDYQETQYF
TGTGCCAGCAGCTCTCTCCGGGACTACCAAGAGACCCAGTACTTC
>TRBV7-9|-|TRBJ2-7|-
CASSLSTGSVEQYF
TGTGCCAGCAGCCTGAGTACAGGGAGCGTCGAGCAGTACTTC
>TRBV12-3/TRBV12-4|-|TRBJ2-7|few
CASSEGPSYEQYF
TGTGCCAGCAGTGAAGGACCAAGCTACGAGCAGTACTTC